This T cell receptor beta chain appears in the sequencing data of a study of shared clonotypes between healthy human individuals. Whole-study results and caveats: Genetic and exposure-history diversity was limited by the few donors. The sampled material consisted only of blood, and tissue repertoires are likely to differ.

Researchers divided each subset's genomic DNA evenly across several immunoSEQ plates. As handled by the study authors: Junction-only sequences produced by ImmunoSEQ had no quality scores, so filtering differed. The repertoire was sequenced with immunoSEQ multiplex PCR; TCRdb's copy has only in-frame clones and lacks some. That table gives V, J and clone size, and the DNA gave D and trimming. The profile shows over a million clones, 75% to 80% of them singletons. With regard to this clone: Its antigen is unidentified.

This sequence originates from a man aged 18 to 29 in good health. Some clones in this sample may be carry-over from other donors' samples. The sequenced sample was memory CD4+ T cells from PBMCs. The subset: CD45RA-negative fraction.

CDR3 nucleotide sequence: TGTGCCAGCAGCGCCGGACTAGCGAAGGACACCGGGGAGCTGTTTTTT. It encodes CASSAGLAKDTGELFF. This rearrangement joins TRBV11-3 to TRBJ2-2, with TRBD2 identical over 9 bases. There are 16 residues in the CDR3. Germline V gives CDR1 SGHNT, CDR2 YENEEA. V was pared by 5 bases and J by 3 bases, with 7 bases of the junction left unmatched.